This T cell receptor (beta chain) stems from a study of T-cell memory formation after mild COVID-19. Using its own MiXCR run on the 5' RACE reads, TCRdb lists one record per CDR3 protein. The table records about 450,000 distinct CDR3 sequences, roughly a quarter of them present only once. The V end was cut by 1 base, the J end by 0 bases, with 10 bases between. The germline gives CDR1 SGHTA, CDR2 FQGNSA. CDR3 length equals 15 residues. The chain employs TRBV7-2 and TRBJ2-7; D unresolved. Material: PBMCs or a T cell subset sorted from them (not recorded which). This sequence originates from an adult woman who had mild COVID-19 (a few samples of this study predate the infection). Cell type and time point are not known. The CDR3 DNA follows: TGTGCCAGCAGCTTAGGGCCGGGCCTCTCCTACGAGCAGTACTTC. Its translation: CASSLGPGLSYEQYF.